These 32 T cell receptor beta chains came from one sample sequenced in a study of CD8 T cells in ankylosing spondylitis (dated 2017 in TCRdb). The library was generated by 5' RACE. Instrument on record: Illumina HiSeq 2500. Clones were called with MiXCR by TCRdb after fastp trimmed the public reads at Q25, and only in-frame beta chains were retained. Here each entry gathers all rows of one CDR3 protein and keeps the most common genes and DNA. Across this sample there are 130,000 or so distinct CDR3 sequences, with about 6.5% seen only once. 12% of the sample belongs to the ten largest clones. Material for sequencing was blood, either unsorted or a sorted T cell fraction (not recorded which). The receptors derive from a male donor with ankylosing spondylitis or in good health (not recorded which).

A remark on this clonotype: The CDR3 does not end in the conserved phenylalanine or tryptophan, so this is likely a read error. This rearrangement joins TRBV10-3 to TRBJ2-7; TRBD2 matches at 10 bases. The CDR3 length is 12 residues. CDR1 is ENHRY and CDR2 is SYGVKD in the germline V gene. With 7 bases clipped from V and 4 bases from J, the junction kept 1 base outside the gene matches. The CDR3 DNA reads TGTGCCATCATGACTAGCGGGTACGAGCAGTACTAC. Its translation is CAIMTSGYEQYY.

Ten or more counts support this clonotype. The gene calls are TRBV12-3 or TRBV12-4 and TRBJ1-1; no reliable D call. This CDR3 comprises 13 residues. The ends were cut back, 0 bases at V and 4 bases at J, with 6 bases in the middle. The CDR3 here is CASSLAFGTEAFF. The CDR3 bases are TGTGCCAGCAGTTTAGCTTTCGGCACTGAAGCTTTCTTT.

This chain links TRBV12-1 with TRBJ2-7; the table's D gene call, TRBD1, was not cross checked with the DNA. TRBV12-1 corresponds to a pseudogene. The CDR3 loop spans 15 amino acids. The CDR3 DNA reads as TGTGCCATCAGCTTTGGGCTCCTCAGGGGCTCCGAGCAGTACTTC. Amino acids: CAISFGLLRGSEQYF.

At least ten counts were recorded for this clonotype. The CDR3 nucleotides are TGTGCCAGTAGCCCGTTCAGTTGGGGGACTGAAGCTTTCTTT. It codes for CASSPFSWGTEAFF. The chain recombines TRBV19 with TRBJ1-1; D might be TRBD1 (5 bases). The CDR3 spans 14 residues. Germline loops: CDR1 LNHDA, CDR2 SQIVND (reference sequence). Trimming cost V 6 bases and J 5 bases, with 16 bases left between them. The entire variable domain, with the rest obtained from reference TRBV19 and TRBJ1-1, is as follows: DGGITQSPKYLFRKEGQNVTLSCEQNLNHDAMYWYRQDPGQGLRLIYYSQIVNDFQKGDIAEGYSVSREKKESFPLTVTSAQKNPTAFYLCASSPFSWGTEAFFGQGTRLTVV.

At least ten counts were recorded for this clonotype. The chain couples TRBV3-1 to TRBJ2-2; 10 nucleotides match TRBD2. Trimming at V came to 0 bases and at J to 1 base, leaving 5 bases not matched to a gene. This CDR3 comprises 18 residues. Per germline, CDR1 LGHDT and CDR2 YNNKEL (reference sequence). This CDR3 is CASSQDSRLAGNTGELFF. The CDR3, as DNA: TGTGCCAGCAGCCAAGATTCCCGACTAGCGGGGAACACCGGGGAGCTGTTTTTT.

This clonotype came up many times. This chain connects TRBV15 to TRBJ2-3; possible D gene TRBD1, 6 bases. Germline V gives CDR1 LNHNV, CDR2 YYDKDF (reference sequence). Trimming took off 2 bases at V and 0 bases at J, with 9 bases between the two ends. The CDR3 is 15 amino acids. As DNA, the CDR3 is TGTGCCACCAGCAGACGAAGGGGGAGCACAGATACGCAGTATTTT. Translation: CATSRRRGSTDTQYF.

This clonotype was found many times. The V and J genes are TRBV5-6 and TRBJ2-2; 7 nucleotides align to TRBD2. The CDR3 has 16 residues. Trimming cost V 1 base and J 5 bases; bases outside gene matches: 8. Looked up from germline, CDR1 is SGHDT and CDR2 is YYEEEE. The chain's CDR3 is CASSLRAGVETGELFF. For the CDR3, the DNA is TGTGCCAGCAGCTTGCGGGCGGGAGTCGAAACCGGGGAGCTGTTTTTT.

This clonotype has at least ten counts. The CDR3 DNA sequence: TGCAGCGTTAGAGGGCAATCCGGAGAGCAGTACTTC. Protein product: CSVRGQSGEQYF. The rearrangement links TRBV29-1 to TRBJ2-7; TRBD2 is a possible D gene (5 bases). This CDR3 has 12 residues. Trimming stripped 5 bases from V and 7 bases from J, with 15 bases between. Germline V gene data show CDR1 as SQVTM and CDR2 as ANQGSEA.

This clonotype was counted many times. The chain employs TRBV5-5 and TRBJ2-5; D is undetermined. This CDR3 contains 13 residues. CDR1 is SGHKS, CDR2 YYEKEE, per germline (reference sequence). V shed 0 bases and J shed 5 bases, with 8 bases lying between them. Here the CDR3 DNA reads TGTGCCAGCAGCTTGGAAGGGATGGAGACCCAGTACTTC. Translated: CASSLEGMETQYF.

This clonotype has a handful of counts. Sequence at one end of the junction differs from germline and may be a read error. The chain is built from TRBV7-7 and TRBJ2-1; D gene ambiguous. Germline assignment: CDR1 SSHAT and CDR2 FNYEAQ (reference sequence). The CDR3 covers 13 residues. Here the CDR3 reads CASSLGREFEQFF. The CDR3 DNA reads as TGTGCTAGCAGCTTAGGCAGAGAGTTTGAGCAGTTCTTC.

The chain carries TRBV11-2 and TRBJ2-5; D unresolved. The CDR3 length is 14 residues. Trimming stripped 3 bases from V and 2 bases from J, with 10 bases between. Germline CDR1 reads SGHAT; CDR2 reads FQNNGV. CDR3 nucleotides: TGTGCCAGCAGCTTTACACAGTATCAAGAGACCCAGTACTTC. This codes for CASSFTQYQETQYF.

This clonotype was seen ten or more times. V is TRBV29-1 and J is TRBJ2-7, with 9 bases aligning to TRBD1. The CDR3 runs to 12 residues. The V and J ends lost 5 bases and 9 bases, in that order; junction bases with no gene match: 8. Germline values: CDR1 SQVTM, CDR2 ANQGSEA. CDR3 nucleotide sequence: TGCAGCGTTCGTTGGACAGGGGAAGGGCAGTACTTC. Translation: CSVRWTGEGQYF.

As to this clonotype: A much larger clone is a single base away; this may be a read error. This chain uses TRBV20-1 with TRBJ2-3; weak D call: TRBD1 (6 bases). Germline-derived CDR1 and CDR2 are DFQATT and SNEGSKA (reference sequence). CDR3 length equals 14 residues. The CDR3: CSARTGSFTDTRYF. The DNA of the CDR3 is TGCAGTGCTAGAACAGGGTCCTTCACAGATACGCGGTATTTT.

This clonotype was seen many times. The V and J genes are TRBV5-1 and TRBJ2-1; unclear D gene. Germline V gene lookup returns CDR1 SGHRS and CDR2 YFSETQ. The CDR3 sequence is 14 residues long. The germline V and J ends were trimmed by 4 bases and 5 bases, with 13 bases remaining between them. For the CDR3, the DNA is TGCGCCAGCAGCCTTGGCTCGGGTAACAATGAGCAGTTCTTC. The encoded protein is CASSLGSGNNEQFF.

This chain uses TRBV20-1 with TRBJ1-2; perhaps TRBD1 as D (5 bases). In germline, CDR1 is DFQATT, CDR2 SNEGSKA (reference sequence). This CDR3 is built from 15 residues. V lost 2 bases and J lost 2, with 15 bases in between. CDR3 loop: CSARLGHEGNYGYTF. Here the CDR3 DNA reads TGCAGTGCTAGATTGGGCCACGAGGGGAACTATGGCTACACCTTC.

This clonotype was seen repeatedly, ten times or more. The chain has TRBV20-1 and TRBJ1-1; the D gene is possibly TRBD1 (5 bases). CDR3 length equals 11 residues. Between the trimmed V and J ends, which lost 3 bases and 8 bases, there was a span of 10 bases. The germline gives CDR1 DFQATT, CDR2 SNEGSKA (reference sequence). The CDR3 DNA follows: TGCAGTGCTAGCAGGGATAGAGAAGCTTTCTTT. Protein: CSASRDREAFF.

Ten or more counts support this clonotype. The V gene is TRBV20-1, the J gene TRBJ2-6; perhaps TRBD2 as D (6 bases). In germline, CDR1 is DFQATT, CDR2 SNEGSKA (reference sequence). Trimming took off 5 bases at V and 4 bases at J, with 12 bases between the two ends. The CDR3 spans 14 residues. The CDR3 sequence: CSAVRERGANVLTF. Here the CDR3 DNA reads TGCAGTGCTGTACGGGAGAGGGGGGCCAACGTCCTGACTTTC.

This clonotype was recorded at least ten times. The chain employs TRBV7-9 and TRBJ1-1, with 10 bases fitting TRBD1. Germline values: CDR1 SEHNR, CDR2 FQNEAQ (reference sequence). V lost 1 base to trimming and J lost 1 base; unmatched junction nucleotides: 18. The CDR3 is 21 residues long. CDR3 sequence reads: CASSLDIWGTGDGAENTEAFF. The CDR3 DNA follows: TGTGCCAGCAGCTTAGATATATGGGGGACAGGGGATGGGGCAGAGAACACTGAAGCTTTCTTT. Based on the CDR3 plus reference TRBV7-9 and TRBJ1-1, the full variable domain is DTGVSQNPRHKITKRGQNVTFRCDPISEHNRLYWYRQTLGQGPEFLTYFQNEAQLEKSRLLSDRFSAERPKGSFSTLEIQRTEQGDSAMYLCASSLDIWGTGDGAENTEAFFGQGTRLTVV.

The chain carries TRBV11-2 and TRBJ1-1; no firm D call. V was clipped by 3 bases and J by 3 bases, with 8 bases between them. The germline V gene has CDR1 SGHAT and CDR2 FQNNGV. There are 13 residues in the CDR3. The CDR3 sequence: CASSFLTDTEAFF. The CDR3 DNA is TGTGCCAGCAGCTTTCTAACAGACACTGAAGCTTTCTTT.

This clonotype was counted at least ten times. This chain joins TRBV9 and TRBJ1-5; no clear D. Between the trimmed V and J ends, which lost 0 bases and 1 base, there was a span of 8 bases. The CDR3 covers 15 residues. CDR1 is SGDLS, CDR2 YYNGEE, per germline. This CDR3 reads CASSVGLDSNQPQHF. CDR3 DNA: TGTGCCAGCAGCGTAGGTTTGGACAGCAATCAGCCCCAGCATTTT.

This clonotype was found many times. The chain employs TRBV5-1 and TRBJ2-3; 8 nucleotides agree with TRBD1. The germline V gene has CDR1 SGHRS and CDR2 YFSETQ. Trimming at V came to 5 bases and at J to 2 bases, leaving 7 bases not matched to a gene. The CDR3 is 15 amino acids. The CDR3 nucleotides are TGCGCCAGCAGAGACAACAGGGGGTCCACAGATACGCAGTATTTT. Protein product: CASRDNRGSTDTQYF.

CDR3 sequence (DNA): TGCGCCAGCAGCTTGGAGAACATCGACACCGGGGAGCTGTTTTTT. Translated, it gives CASSLENIDTGELFF. The genes are TRBV5-1 and TRBJ2-2; D gene ambiguous. The CDR3 has 15 amino acids. Trimming removed 0 bases from V and 3 bases from J, with 9 bases in between. CDR1 and CDR2 from the germline V gene are SGHRS and YFSETQ.

This clonotype was counted at least ten times. This chain uses TRBV5-1 with TRBJ1-5, with D possibly TRBD1 on 6 matching bases. The V and J ends lost 8 bases and 2 bases respectively, with 11 bases between them. This CDR3 spans 13 amino acids. The germline V gene has CDR1 SGHRS and CDR2 YFSETQ. This CDR3 reads CASKGDGNQPQHF. CDR3 nucleotide sequence: TGCGCCAGTAAGGGGGATGGCAATCAGCCCCAGCATTTT. The entire variable domain, with the rest obtained from reference TRBV5-1 and TRBJ1-5, is as follows: KAGVTQTPRYLIKTRGQQVTLSCSPISGHRSVSWYQQTPGQGLQFLFEYFSETQRNKGNFPGRFSGRQFSNSRSEMNVSTLELGDSALYLCASKGDGNQPQHFGDGTRLSIL.

This clonotype was detected ten times or more. This chain uses TRBV7-8 with TRBJ2-7; possibly TRBD2 for D (5 bases). CDR1 and CDR2 (germline): SGHVS, FQNEAQ. Trimming pared 2 bases from V and 3 bases from J, leaving 14 bases between. The CDR3 loop spans 15 amino acids. CDR3 coding DNA: TGTGCCAGCAGCTTAACAGCGGTCCCCAACTACGAGCAGTACTTC. Its translation is CASSLTAVPNYEQYF.

The gene calls are TRBV4-1 and TRBJ2-7, with 7 nucleotides matching TRBD1. After removal of 1 base from V and 5 bases from J, the junction contained 8 bases not matched to a gene. The CDR3 spans 15 residues. Germline assignment: CDR1 MGHRA and CDR2 YSYEKL. The CDR3 protein is CASSQVRGGGHEQYF. Here the CDR3 DNA reads TGCGCCAGCAGCCAAGTAAGAGGGGGCGGCCACGAGCAGTACTTC.

This clonotype was found many times. The V gene is TRBV20-1, the J gene TRBJ1-2, with D perhaps TRBD1 (5 bases). The CDR3 extends over 12 amino acids. CDR1 is DFQATT, CDR2 SNEGSKA, per germline (reference sequence). V was clipped by 3 bases and J by 7 bases, with 12 bases between them. The CDR3 is CSASLRGIGYTF. For the CDR3, the DNA is TGCAGTGCTAGCCTTCGGGGCATTGGCTACACCTTC.

This clonotype has ten or more counts. The rearrangement joins TRBV5-1 to TRBJ2-2; 10 bases fit TRBD2. V lost 4 bases, J lost 3 bases, and 3 bases stayed unmatched. The CDR3 is 15 residues long. Per the germline V gene, CDR1 is SGHRS and CDR2 is YFSETQ. CDR3 in DNA: TGCGCCAGCAGCACCCTAGCGGGAGACACCGGGGAGCTGTTTTTT. This codes for CASSTLAGDTGELFF.

This clonotype was seen a single time. The genes are TRBV7-3 and TRBJ2-1; D gene unclear. Germline-derived CDR1 and CDR2 are SGHTA and FQGTGA. The CDR3 covers 13 residues. The V end lost 5 bases, the J end lost 5 bases, and 10 bases lay between the germline ends. The DNA of the CDR3 is TGTGCCAGCAGCGTGGGGTCTAACAATGAGCAGTTCTTC. Amino acid sequence: CASSVGSNNEQFF.

This clonotype showed up many times. V is TRBV7-9 and J is TRBJ2-7, with TRBD2 matching 8 bases. V shed 8 bases and J 6 bases; nucleotides not matched to a gene: 9. This CDR3 is built from 13 residues. The germline CDR1 and CDR2 sequences are SEHNR and FQNEAQ (reference sequence). CDR3 protein: CASRDGLAGEQYF. CDR3 in DNA: TGTGCCAGCCGCGATGGACTAGCTGGCGAGCAGTACTTC.

Details on this clonotype: A much larger clone is a single base away; this may be a read error. The rearrangement joins TRBV20-1 to TRBJ2-3, with D unresolved. CDR1 and CDR2 from the germline V gene are DFQATT and SNEGSKA (reference sequence). The CDR3 length is 11 residues. The DNA for the CDR3 is TGCAGTGCTCAAACCACACATACGCAGTATTTT. This gives the protein CSAQTTHTQYF.

CDR3 sequence reads: CAWSSLAEYNEQFF. CDR3 bases: TGTGCCTGGAGTTCGCTAGCCGAATACAATGAGCAGTTCTTC. This rearrangement joins TRBV30 to TRBJ2-1; weak D call: TRBD2 (5 bases). The CDR3 sequence is 14 residues long. CDR1 is GTSNPN, CDR2 SVGIG, per germline (reference sequence). The V and J ends lost 2 bases and 4 bases respectively, with 12 bases between them.

This clonotype was recorded at least ten times. V and J are TRBV5-1 and TRBJ2-3; TRBD2 matches 9 bases. V was clipped by 2 bases and J by 4 bases; unmatched bases: 11. There are 17 residues in the CDR3. Germline V lookup: CDR1 SGHRS, CDR2 YFSETQ. The CDR3 loop reads CASSFEVGTSSADTQYF. CDR3 DNA sequence: TGCGCCAGCAGCTTTGAAGTTGGGACTAGCTCCGCAGATACGCAGTATTTT.